This T cell receptor (beta chain) was profiled in a study of CD8+ T cells in alopecia areata. Overall study results and limits: Tofacitinib produced a significant decrease in scalp clonality and in expanded CD8+ clones among the top 100. Alopecia totalis/universalis scalp especially showed more expanded CD8+ clones than normal scalp. Many expanded lesional clones persisted in scalp and blood during tofacitinib treatment.

Germline CDR1 MNHEY, CDR2 SMNVEV (reference sequence). The length of the CDR3 is 10 residues. V lost 10 bases and J lost 9, with 10 bases in between. Turning to this clone: What it binds is unknown.

As to treatment: oral pan-JAK inhibitor, 5-10 mg twice daily. A FACSAria was used to sort CD4+ and CD8+ T cells. These cells came from PBMCs. Sequencing used cDNA as its template, made by extracting RNA and reverse transcribing it. The protocol was immunoSEQ multiplex PCR, while the TCRdb copy is restricted to in-frame clones and leaves out a portion. The sample shows about 150,000 clones, roughly 54% of them seen only once. The sample in question was CD8+ T cells sorted from blood, obtained at week 4, from a patient treated with tofacitinib. V usage is TRBV27 and J usage is TRBJ1-5; D is uncertain. This clonotype was obtained from a human donor with alopecia areata. CDR3: CAIRPWPQHF. CDR3 nucleotide sequence: TGTGCCATCCGACCCTGGCCCCAGCATTTT.